Listed here is a single TCR beta chain. Per the germline V gene, CDR1 is LNHDA and CDR2 is SQIVND (reference sequence). Between the trimmed V and J ends, which lost 7 bases and 1 base, there was a span of 13 bases. The CDR3 covers 14 residues. The data were taken from a study of blood T cell repertoires in COVID-19. Study in general: Spain, Italy and the United States supplied samples that represented acute and convalescent COVID-19. The analysed material was cDNA or gDNA that came from T cells, B-cell-depleted T cells, or PBMCs.

Per the study methods: Counts of nucleated cells, estimated from reference gene primer amplification, were obtained. Sequencing was performed with immunoSEQ multiplex PCR; in TCRdb, only in-frame clones are kept and a portion is missing. Clone size and the V and J calls come from that table; the DNA yielded D and trimming. Of a few hundred thousand clones in the sample, roughly 90% were seen once. The V and J genes are TRBV19 and TRBJ1-1; no firm D call. The TCR comes from a woman aged 55-70 years with acute or convalescent COVID-19. The source material was peripheral blood. CDR3 DNA sequence: TGTGCCAGTACCTTCAATCGGGAGAACACTGAAGCTTTCTTT. Translating gives CASTFNRENTEAFF.